This T cell receptor beta chain was captured in a study of post-analysis software for immune sequencing data (dated by TCRdb to 2014 to 2015). At the level of the whole study: Disease courses on record covered relapsing-remitting, secondary progressive and progressive-relapsing multiple sclerosis, though some patients had no subtype annotation. A subset of samples was prepared in parallel using single-end sample barcoding, then pooled and co-amplified after Illumina adapter ligation. Patient repertoires were compared against ten to twelve previously published healthy control repertoires from donors aged about 6 to 27 years.

The CDR3 holds 17 amino acids from the cysteine to the phenylalanine. The retained sequence is limited to the CDR3, 51 bases, with the frame set at the first base. Trimming removed 1 base from V and 2 bases from J, leaving 15 bases between the germline ends. Reading the germline V gene gives CDR1 SGHTA and CDR2 FQGTGA. Study-wide conclusions, independent of this receptor: The multiple sclerosis patient group was slightly younger than the control group. Compared with controls, multiple sclerosis patients had significantly lower normalized Chao1 diversity, a finding suggesting substantial peripheral T-cell clonal expansion. A handful of TRBV segments, including TRBV5-6, TRBV5-1 and TRBV20-1, were significantly more frequent in patients than controls. Strong co-clustering of samples prepared in the same batch was shown by direct clustering with F measure, prompting a batch-effect correction.

TCR beta repertoires were profiled from peripheral blood of under 15 young patients with multiple sclerosis to demonstrate the VDJtools post-analysis software. The patients with multiple sclerosis were children and adolescents between roughly 6 and 17 years of age. Receptor amplification or capture employed PCR. The instrument given in TCRdb is Illumina HiSeq 2500. Unique molecular identifiers were incorporated into TCR beta cDNA libraries to reduce PCR and sequencing biases. About 500,000 cDNA molecules were obtained for every 1 to 10 million input T cells, so each molecule roughly corresponded to one T cell. Patient libraries were prepared and sequenced with the same protocol used for the earlier healthy control dataset. Within a given batch, samples were prepared together, multiplexed and sequenced on the same HiSeq lane. In the authors' own workflow: MIGEC handled the raw barcoded reads, throwing out single-read molecular identifier groups before consensus assembly and CDR3 extraction. Clonotype tables were post-analysed with VDJtools, and diversity was normalized by down-sampling all datasets to the smallest sample size. Repertoire overlap clustering matched CDR3 amino acid but not nucleotide sequences to correct batch-related cross-sample contamination. In-frame beta chains were kept once TCRdb had trimmed the public reads at Q25 with fastp and called clones with MiXCR. Merged by CDR3 protein, the rows form single entries marked with the most common genes and DNA. TCRdb, not the authors, supplied the V and J calls. This sample comprises 750,000 to 950,000 distinct CDR3 sequences, 53% of them detected only once. The ten largest clones represent 4.6% of the sample.

Worth noting for this clonotype: Its antigen remains undetermined. Base quality data are lacking; no much larger clone is found one base away.

This receptor was identified in a girl between 5 and 17 years old with multiple sclerosis. The sequence joins TRBV7-3 to TRBJ2-1, with TRBD1 perhaps the D gene, on 6 matching bases. The sequencing sample was made of blood. The nucleotides read TGTGCCAGCAGCTTAATGGGGGCCCGATCTCCCTACAATGAGCAGTTCTTC. Its coded protein is CASSLMGARSPYNEQFF.